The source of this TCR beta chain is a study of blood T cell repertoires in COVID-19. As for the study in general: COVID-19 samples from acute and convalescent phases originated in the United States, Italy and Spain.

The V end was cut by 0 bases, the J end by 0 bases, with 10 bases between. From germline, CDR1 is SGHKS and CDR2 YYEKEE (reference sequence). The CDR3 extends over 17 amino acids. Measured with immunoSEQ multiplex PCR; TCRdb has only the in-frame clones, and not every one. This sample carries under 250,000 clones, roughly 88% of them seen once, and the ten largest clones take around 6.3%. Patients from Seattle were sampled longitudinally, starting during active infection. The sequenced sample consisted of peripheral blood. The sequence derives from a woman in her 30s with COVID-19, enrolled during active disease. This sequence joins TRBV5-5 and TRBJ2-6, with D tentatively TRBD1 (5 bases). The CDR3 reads CASSLGQTSSGANVLTF. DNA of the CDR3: TGTGCCAGCAGCTTGGGACAGACCAGCTCTGGGGCCAACGTCCTGACTTTC.